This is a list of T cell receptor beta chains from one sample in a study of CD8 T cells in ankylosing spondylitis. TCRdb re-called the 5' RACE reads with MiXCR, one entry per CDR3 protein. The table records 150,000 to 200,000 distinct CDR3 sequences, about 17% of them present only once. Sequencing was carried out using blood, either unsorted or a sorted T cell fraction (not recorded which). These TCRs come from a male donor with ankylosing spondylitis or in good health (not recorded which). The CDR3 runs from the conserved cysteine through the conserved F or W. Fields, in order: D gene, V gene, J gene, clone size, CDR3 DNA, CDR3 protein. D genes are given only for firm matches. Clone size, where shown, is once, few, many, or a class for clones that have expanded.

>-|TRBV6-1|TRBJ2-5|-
TGTGCCAGCACCAACTCGCTCAACTCGCGCCTCCTTGGGACCCAGTACTTC
CASTNSLNSRLLGTQYF
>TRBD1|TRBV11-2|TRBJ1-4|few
TGTGCCAGCAGCCGCCGAGGGACAGATAATGAAAAACTGTTTTTT
CASSRRGTDNEKLFF
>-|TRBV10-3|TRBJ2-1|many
TGTGCCATCAGTGCGTCTAGCGAGGACTACAATGAGCAGTTCTTC
CAISASSEDYNEQFF
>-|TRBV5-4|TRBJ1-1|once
TGTGCCAGCAGTTCCTCGACAGGTTCCCCAAGGCTCATCTTT
CASSSSTGSPRLIF
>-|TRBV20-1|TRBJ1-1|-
TGCAGTGCTACCCTCGGGCGCACAACTTTCTTT
CSATLGRTTFF
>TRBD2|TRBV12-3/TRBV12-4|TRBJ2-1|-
TGTGCCAGCAGTTTCCCTAGGACTAGCGGGAAGGACAATGAGCAGTTCTTC
CASSFPRTSGKDNEQFF
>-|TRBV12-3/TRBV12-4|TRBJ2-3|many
TGTGCCAGCAGTTTTTGGGGGAGAGGGGTAGATACGCAGTATTTT
CASSFWGRGVDTQYF
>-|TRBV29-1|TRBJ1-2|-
TGCAGCGTTCTCGGGGATCGGTATGGCTACACCTTC
CSVLGDRYGYTF
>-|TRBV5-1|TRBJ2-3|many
TGCGCCAGCAGCTTCTCACGTGGGGGTGCTAGCACAGATACGCAGTATTTT
CASSFSRGGASTDTQYF
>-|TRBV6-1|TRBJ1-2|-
TGTGCCAGCAGCCGGACAGACGAGAACTATGGCTACACCTTC
CASSRTDENYGYTF
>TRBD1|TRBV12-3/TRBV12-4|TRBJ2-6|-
TGTGCCAGCAGTTTTCAGAAGGGGGCGCCTGGGGCCAACGTCCTGACTTTC
CASSFQKGAPGANVLTF
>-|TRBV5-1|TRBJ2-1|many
TGCGCCAGCAGCTTGGACACAGGTACCTTCAATGAGCAGTTCTTC
CASSLDTGTFNEQFF
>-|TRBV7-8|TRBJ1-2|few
TGTGCCAGCAGGCTTACAGGGTTCCCCAACGATGGCTACACCTTC
CASRLTGFPNDGYTF
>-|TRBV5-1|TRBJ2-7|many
TGCGCCAGCAGCTTGGATCAGCGCACCTACGAGCAGTACTTC
CASSLDQRTYEQYF
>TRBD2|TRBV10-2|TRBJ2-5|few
TGCGCCAGCAGTTTAAGCGGGAGATCCCAAGAGACCCAGTACTTC
CASSLSGRSQETQYF
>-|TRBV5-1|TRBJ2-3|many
TGCGCCAGCAGTCTTTCGGAGGCACTAGGGCTGAGGGATACGCAGTATTTT
CASSLSEALGLRDTQYF
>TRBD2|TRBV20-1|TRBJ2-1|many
TGCAGTGCTACCTGGGGGGAGGGCTCCTACAATGAGCAGTTCTTC
CSATWGEGSYNEQFF
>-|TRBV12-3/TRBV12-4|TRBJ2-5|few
TGTGCCAGCAGTTTGGGGCTAGAGACCCAGTACTTC
CASSLGLETQYF
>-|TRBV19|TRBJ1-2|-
TGTGCCAGTAGTATGGCGGGCAGCGTCTATGGCTACACCTTC
CASSMAGSVYGYTF
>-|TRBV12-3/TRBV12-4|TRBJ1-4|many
TGTGCCAGCTGGGGAGGGGCGGGGGAAAAACTGTTTTTT
CASWGGAGEKLFF
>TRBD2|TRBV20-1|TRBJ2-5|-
TGCAGTGCTAGGGTAGCGGGGCAAGAGACCCAGTACTTC
CSARVAGQETQYF
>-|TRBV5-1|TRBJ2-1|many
TGCGCCAGCAGCTTCAGGACAGAGGGGAATGAGCAGTTCTTC
CASSFRTEGNEQFF
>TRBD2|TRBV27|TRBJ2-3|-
TGTGCCAGCAGTTTGACTAGCGGGAGGGTCTCAGATACGCAGTATTTT
CASSLTSGRVSDTQYF
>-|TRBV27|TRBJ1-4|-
TGTGCCAGCAGCCCCTATTCGGGGGAAGCTAATGAAAAACTGTTTTTT
CASSPYSGEANEKLFF
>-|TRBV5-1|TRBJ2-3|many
TGCGCCAGCAGCCTAAGTACACCCACAGATACGCAGTATTTT
CASSLSTPTDTQYF
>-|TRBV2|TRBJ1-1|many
TGTGCCAGCATCGAGACATCAATGAACACTGAAGCTTTCTTT
CASIETSMNTEAFF
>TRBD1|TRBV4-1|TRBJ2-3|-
TGCGCCAGCAGCCGGGACAGCTACACAGATACGCAGTATTTT
CASSRDSYTDTQYF
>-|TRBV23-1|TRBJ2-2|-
TGCGCCAGCAGTCAATCAGGGCAGGGTACCACCGGGGAGCTGTTTTTT
CASSQSGQGTTGELFF
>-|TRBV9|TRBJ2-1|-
TGTGCCAGCAGCGTACTTCAGGGGGGAAATGAGCAGTTCTTC
CASSVLQGGNEQFF
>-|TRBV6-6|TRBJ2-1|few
TGTGCCAGCATCCAACCGGGGCATACCCATGAGCAGTTCTTC
CASIQPGHTHEQFF
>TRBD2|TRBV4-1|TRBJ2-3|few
TGCGCCAGCAGCCCCTCGGGGGGGACCTCAGATACGCAGTATTTT
CASSPSGGTSDTQYF
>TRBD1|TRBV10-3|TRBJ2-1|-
TGTGCCATCAGTGACCCTTGGACAGGGTATAATGAGCAGTTCTTC
CAISDPWTGYNEQFF